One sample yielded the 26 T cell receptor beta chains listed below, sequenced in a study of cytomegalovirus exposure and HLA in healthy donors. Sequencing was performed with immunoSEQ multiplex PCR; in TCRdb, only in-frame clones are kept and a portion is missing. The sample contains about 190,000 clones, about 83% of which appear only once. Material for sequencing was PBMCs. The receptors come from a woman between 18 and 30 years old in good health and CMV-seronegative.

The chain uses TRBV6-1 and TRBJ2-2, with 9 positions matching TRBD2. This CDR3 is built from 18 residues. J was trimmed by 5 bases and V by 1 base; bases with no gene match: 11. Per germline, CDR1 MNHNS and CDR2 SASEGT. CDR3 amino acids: CASSEVVTRGGKTGELFF. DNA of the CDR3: TGTGCCAGCAGTGAAGTGGTCACGCGGGGGGGAAAGACCGGGGAGCTGTTTTTT.

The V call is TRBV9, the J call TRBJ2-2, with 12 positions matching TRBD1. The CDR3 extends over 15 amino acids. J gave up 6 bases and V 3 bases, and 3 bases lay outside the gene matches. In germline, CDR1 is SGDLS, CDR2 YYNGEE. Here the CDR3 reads CASSAGQGAAGELFF. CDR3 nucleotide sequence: TGTGCCAGCAGCGCGGGACAGGGGGCGGCCGGGGAGCTGTTTTTT.

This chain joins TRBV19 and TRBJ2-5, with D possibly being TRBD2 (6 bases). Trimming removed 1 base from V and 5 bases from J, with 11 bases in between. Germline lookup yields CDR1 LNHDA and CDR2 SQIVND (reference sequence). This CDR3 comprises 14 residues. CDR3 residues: CASSIAPGRETQYF. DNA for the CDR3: TGTGCCAGTAGTATAGCACCTGGGAGGGAGACCCAGTACTTC.

DNA for the CDR3: TGTGCCAGTAGTGCAACAGGGTACGGCTATGGCTACACCTTC. Amino acid sequence: CASSATGYGYGYTF. The V call is TRBV19, the J call TRBJ1-2; possible D gene TRBD1, 6 bases. This CDR3 has 14 residues. Germline CDR1 reads LNHDA; CDR2 reads SQIVND (reference sequence). Trimming pared 5 bases from V and 4 bases from J, leaving 14 bases between.

The CDR3 is CASSLRTGGSSYNEQFF. The DNA for the CDR3 is TGTGCCAGCAGCTTACGGACAGGGGGGAGCTCCTACAATGAGCAGTTCTTC. V is TRBV5-4 and J is TRBJ2-1; TRBD1 matches 10 bases. The CDR3 runs to 17 residues. The ends lost 2 bases at V and 0 bases at J; junction bases unmatched: 5. The germline V gene has CDR1 SGHNT and CDR2 YYREEE (reference sequence).

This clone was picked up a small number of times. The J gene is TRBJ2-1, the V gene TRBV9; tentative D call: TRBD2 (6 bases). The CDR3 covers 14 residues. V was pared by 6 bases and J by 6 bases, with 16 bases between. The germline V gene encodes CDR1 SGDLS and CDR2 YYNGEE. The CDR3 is CASNLLGSGNEQFF. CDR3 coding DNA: TGTGCCAGCAACCTCCTGGGTAGCGGCAATGAGCAGTTCTTC. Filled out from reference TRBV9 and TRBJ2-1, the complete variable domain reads DSGVTQTPKHLITATGQRVTLRCSPRSGDLSVYWYQQSLDQGLQFLIQYYNGEERAKGNILERFSAQQFPDLHSELNLSSLELGDSALYFCASNLLGSGNEQFFGPGTRLTVL.

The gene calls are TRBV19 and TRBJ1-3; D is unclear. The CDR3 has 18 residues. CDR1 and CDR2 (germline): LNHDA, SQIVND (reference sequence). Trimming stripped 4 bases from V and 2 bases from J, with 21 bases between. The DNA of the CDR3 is TGTGCCAGTAGTACCGGGGAACCACTTCAACTTACTGGAAACACCATATATTTT. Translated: CASSTGEPLQLTGNTIYF.

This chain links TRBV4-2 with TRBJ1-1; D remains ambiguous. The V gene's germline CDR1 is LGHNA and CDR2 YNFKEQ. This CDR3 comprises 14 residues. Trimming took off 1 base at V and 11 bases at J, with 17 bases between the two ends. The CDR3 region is CASSQGLPEMNAFF. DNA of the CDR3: TGTGCCAGCAGCCAAGGGCTACCGGAGATGAATGCTTTCTTT.

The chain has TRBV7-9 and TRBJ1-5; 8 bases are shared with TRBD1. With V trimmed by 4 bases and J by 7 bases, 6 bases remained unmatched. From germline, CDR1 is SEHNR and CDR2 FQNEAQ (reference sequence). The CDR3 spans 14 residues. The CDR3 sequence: CASSWTGFGQPQHF. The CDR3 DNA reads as TGTGCCAGCAGCTGGACAGGGTTTGGCCAGCCCCAGCATTTT.

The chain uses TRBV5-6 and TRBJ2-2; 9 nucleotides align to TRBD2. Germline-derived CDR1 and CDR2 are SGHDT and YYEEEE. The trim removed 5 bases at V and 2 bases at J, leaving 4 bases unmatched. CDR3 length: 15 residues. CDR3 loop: CASRASGVNTGELFF. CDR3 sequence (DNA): TGTGCCAGCAGGGCTAGCGGGGTAAACACCGGGGAGCTGTTTTTT. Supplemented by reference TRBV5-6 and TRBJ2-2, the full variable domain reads DAGVTQSPTHLIKTRGQQVTLRCSPKSGHDTVSWYQQALGQGPQFIFQYYEEEERQRGNFPDRFSGHQFPNYSSELNVNALLLGDSALYLCASRASGVNTGELFFGEGSRLTVL.

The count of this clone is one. CDR3 protein: CASGQGVATNEKLFF. The CDR3 bases are TGTGCCAGCGGACAGGGTGTAGCAACTAATGAAAAACTGTTTTTT. V gene TRBV6-1 combines with J gene TRBJ1-4; TRBD1 matches at 8 bases. Germline V gene lookup returns CDR1 MNHNS and CDR2 SASEGT. This CDR3 is built from 15 residues. V dropped 8 bases and J dropped 0; count of bases not matched to a gene: 5.

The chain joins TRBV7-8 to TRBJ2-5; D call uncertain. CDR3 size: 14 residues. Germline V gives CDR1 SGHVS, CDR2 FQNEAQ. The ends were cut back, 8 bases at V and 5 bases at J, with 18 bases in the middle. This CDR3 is CASRDRRGRETQYF. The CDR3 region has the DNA TGTGCCAGCCGAGACCGGCGTGGCAGGGAGACCCAGTACTTC.

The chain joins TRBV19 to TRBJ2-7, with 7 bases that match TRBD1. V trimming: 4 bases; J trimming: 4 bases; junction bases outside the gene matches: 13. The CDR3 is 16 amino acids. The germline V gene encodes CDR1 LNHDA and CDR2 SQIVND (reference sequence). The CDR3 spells CASSRPFGQDFYEQYF. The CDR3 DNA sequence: TGTGCCAGTAGTAGACCTTTCGGACAGGATTTTTACGAGCAGTACTTC.

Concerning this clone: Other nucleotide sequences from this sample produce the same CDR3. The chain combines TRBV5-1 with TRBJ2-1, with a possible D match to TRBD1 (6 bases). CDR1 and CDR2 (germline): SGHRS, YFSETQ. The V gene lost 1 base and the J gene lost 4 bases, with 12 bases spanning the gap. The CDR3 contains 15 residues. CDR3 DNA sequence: TGCGCCAGCAGCTTGCTCGGGACAAGTTACAATGAGCAGTTCTTC. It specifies CASSLLGTSYNEQFF.

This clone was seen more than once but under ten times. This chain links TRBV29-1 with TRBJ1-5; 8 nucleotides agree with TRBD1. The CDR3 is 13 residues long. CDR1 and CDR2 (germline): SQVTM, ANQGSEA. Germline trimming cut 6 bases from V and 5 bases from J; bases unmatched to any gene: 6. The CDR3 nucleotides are TGCAGCGTACGGGACAGGCCCGATCAGCCCCAGCATTTT. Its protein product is CSVRDRPDQPQHF.

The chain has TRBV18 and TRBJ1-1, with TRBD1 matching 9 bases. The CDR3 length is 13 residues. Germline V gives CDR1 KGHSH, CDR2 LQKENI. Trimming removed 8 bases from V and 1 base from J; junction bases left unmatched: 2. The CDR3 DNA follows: TGTGCCAGCACGGACAGGGGGAACACTGAAGCTTTCTTT. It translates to CASTDRGNTEAFF.

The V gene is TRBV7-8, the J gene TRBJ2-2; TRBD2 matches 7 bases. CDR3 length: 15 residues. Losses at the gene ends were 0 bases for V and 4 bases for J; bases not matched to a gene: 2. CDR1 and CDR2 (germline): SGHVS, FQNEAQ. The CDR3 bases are TGTGCCAGCAGCTTAGCGCCTAGCGGCACCGGGGAGCTGTTTTTT. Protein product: CASSLAPSGTGELFF.

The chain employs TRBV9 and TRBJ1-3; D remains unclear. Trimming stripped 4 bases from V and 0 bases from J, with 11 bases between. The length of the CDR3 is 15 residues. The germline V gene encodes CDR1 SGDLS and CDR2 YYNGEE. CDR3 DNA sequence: TGTGCCAGCAGCACCGGGATGAGCTCTGGAAACACCATATATTTT. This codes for CASSTGMSSGNTIYF.

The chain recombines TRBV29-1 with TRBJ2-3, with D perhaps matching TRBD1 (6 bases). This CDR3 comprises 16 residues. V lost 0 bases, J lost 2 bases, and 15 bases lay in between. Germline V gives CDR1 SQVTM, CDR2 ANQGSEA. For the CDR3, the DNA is TGCAGCGTTGAAGATCGGTTGAGGGACAACACAGATACGCAGTATTTT. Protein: CSVEDRLRDNTDTQYF.

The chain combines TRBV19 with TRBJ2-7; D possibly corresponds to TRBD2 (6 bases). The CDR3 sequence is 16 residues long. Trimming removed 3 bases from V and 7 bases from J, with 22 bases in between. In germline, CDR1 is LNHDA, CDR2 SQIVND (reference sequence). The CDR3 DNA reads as TGTGCCAGTAGTATCCCCCACCTCGGGACTTCTCAAGAGCAGTACTTC. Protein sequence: CASSIPHLGTSQEQYF.

For the CDR3, the DNA is TGTGCCAGTAGTATAGAGGTCCAGGGGGCTTTTGGCTACACCTTC. Translation gives CASSIEVQGAFGYTF. The chain employs TRBV19 and TRBJ1-2, with 8 positions matching TRBD1. CDR3 length: 15 amino acids. Germline V gene sequence: CDR1 LNHDA, CDR2 SQIVND (reference sequence). The J segment lost 7 bases and the V segment lost 0 bases, leaving 7 bases of the junction unmatched.

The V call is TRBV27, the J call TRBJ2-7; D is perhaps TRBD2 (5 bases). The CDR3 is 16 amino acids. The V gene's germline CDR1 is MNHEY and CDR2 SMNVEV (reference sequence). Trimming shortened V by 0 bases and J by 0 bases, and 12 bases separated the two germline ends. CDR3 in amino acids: CASSLSSSGLSYEQYF. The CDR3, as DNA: TGTGCCAGCAGTTTATCGAGTTCAGGACTCTCCTACGAGCAGTACTTC.

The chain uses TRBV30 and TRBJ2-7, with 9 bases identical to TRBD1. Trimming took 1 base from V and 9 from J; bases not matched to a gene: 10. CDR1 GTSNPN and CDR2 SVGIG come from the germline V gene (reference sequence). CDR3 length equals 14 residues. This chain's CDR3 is CAWSAGTGLLGQYF. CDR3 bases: TGTGCCTGGAGTGCCGGGACAGGGCTCCTCGGGCAGTACTTC.

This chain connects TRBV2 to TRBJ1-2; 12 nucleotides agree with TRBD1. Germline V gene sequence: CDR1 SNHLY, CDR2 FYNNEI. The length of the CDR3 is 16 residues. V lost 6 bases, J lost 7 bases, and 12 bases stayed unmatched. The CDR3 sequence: CASSPYSGTGGFGYTF. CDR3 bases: TGTGCCAGCAGCCCCTACTCCGGGACAGGGGGCTTTGGCTACACCTTC. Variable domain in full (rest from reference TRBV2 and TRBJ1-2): EPEVTQTPSHQVTQMGQEVILRCVPISNHLYFYWYRQILGQKVEFLVSFYNNEISEKSEIFDDQFSVERPDGSNFTLKIRSTKLEDSAMYFCASSPYSGTGGFGYTFGSGTRLTVV.

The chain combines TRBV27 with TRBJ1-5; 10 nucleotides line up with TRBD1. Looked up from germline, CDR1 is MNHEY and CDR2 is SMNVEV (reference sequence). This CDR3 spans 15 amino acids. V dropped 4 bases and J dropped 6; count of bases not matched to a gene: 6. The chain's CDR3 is CASSSRGTGAQPQHF. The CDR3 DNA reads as TGTGCCAGCAGTTCCCGAGGGACAGGGGCTCAGCCCCAGCATTTT.

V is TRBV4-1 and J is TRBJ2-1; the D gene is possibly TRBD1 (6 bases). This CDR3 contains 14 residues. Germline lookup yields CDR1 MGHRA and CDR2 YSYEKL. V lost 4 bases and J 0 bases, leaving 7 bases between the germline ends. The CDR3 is CASSRGGSYNEQFF. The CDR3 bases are TGCGCCAGCAGCCGAGGGGGCTCCTACAATGAGCAGTTCTTC.